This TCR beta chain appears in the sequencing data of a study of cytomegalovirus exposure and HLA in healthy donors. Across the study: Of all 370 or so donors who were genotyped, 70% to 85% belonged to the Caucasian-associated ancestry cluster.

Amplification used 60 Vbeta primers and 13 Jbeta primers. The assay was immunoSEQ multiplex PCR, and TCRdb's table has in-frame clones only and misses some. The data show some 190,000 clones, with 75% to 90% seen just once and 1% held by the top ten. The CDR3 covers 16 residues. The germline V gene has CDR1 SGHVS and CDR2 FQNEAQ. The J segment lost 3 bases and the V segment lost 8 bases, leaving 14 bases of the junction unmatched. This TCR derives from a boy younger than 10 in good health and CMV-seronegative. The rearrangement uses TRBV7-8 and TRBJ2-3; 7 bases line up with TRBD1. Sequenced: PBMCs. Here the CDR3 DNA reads TGTGCCAGCCGAGAGACGAGGGGCAGGGGGACAGATACGCAGTATTTT. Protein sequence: CASRETRGRGTDTQYF.